This TCR beta chain was captured in a study of beta chain features in type 1 diabetes. Study conclusions and caveats: There were fewer insertions and more deletions at the VDJ junctions of type 1 diabetes patients.

Regarding this clone: As yet, its antigen is unknown.

CDR3 length: 17 amino acids. V was pared by 6 bases and J by 2 bases, with 13 bases of the junction left unmatched. TCRB transcripts that were expressed got sequenced, as all of the isolated RNA had been reverse transcribed. The assay was immunoSEQ multiplex PCR, and TCRdb's table has in-frame clones only and misses some. Counted here are more than 150,000 clones, about 9.8% occurring once; the ten biggest clones make up 2.3%. The V gene is TRBV23-1, the J gene TRBJ1-5; 7 nucleotides match TRBD1. TRBV23-1 carries the ORF label, with uncertain function. The sequencing input was central memory CD4+ T cells from blood. The origin of this receptor is a woman between 18 and 30 years old in good health. The CDR3 is CASSQRGTADGNQPQHF. CDR3 DNA sequence: TGCGCCAGCAGCCAACGGGGGACAGCGGACGGCAATCAGCCCCAGCATTTT.